This T cell receptor (beta chain) was recorded in a study of Ad26.COV2.S vaccination and SARS-CoV-2 variants. General study results and limits: Vaccinated individuals (as opposed to placebo recipients) had higher spike-specific TCR breadth.

A few counts support this clone. The antigen is unknown. TCRdb's table, derived via immunoSEQ multiplex PCR, lists solely in-frame clones and lacks some. The sample has around 320,000 clones, roughly 80% seen once. Documented treatment: roughly 20 received Ad26.COV2.S at low or high dose, single or two shots; about five received placebo; per-sample allocation not given. Sampling was done on day 63 after the first vaccine or placebo injection. This clonotype was sampled from a person aged 18-60 years who received the Ad26.COV2.S COVID-19 vaccine or a placebo. Here the sequenced sample was peripheral blood, taken in a trial of Ad26.COV2.S vaccine versus placebo.

CDR3 residues: CSAEGGEAAFF. The CDR3 DNA reads TGCAGTGCAGAAGGTGGGGAGGCAGCTTTCTTT. The V gene is TRBV20-1, the J gene TRBJ1-1; D gene uncertain. CDR1 and CDR2 (germline): DFQATT, SNEGSKA (reference sequence). Between the trimmed V and J ends, which lost 6 bases and 10 bases, there was a span of 15 bases. The CDR3 contains 11 residues.